A selection of T cell receptor beta chains follows, all from one sample in a study of cytotoxic CD8 clonotypes in ibrutinib-treated CLL. Profiled with immunoSEQ multiplex PCR; TCRdb holds only in-frame clones, not every one. The table has about 76,000 clones, roughly 80% seen once. Source: PBMCs, taken after 24 months of ibrutinib treatment. Every receptor here comes from a human donor with chronic lymphocytic leukemia. Each CDR3 is given with its conserved first and last residue. A D gene is named only where the DNA matches it firmly. Clone sizes are given selectively: once, few, many, or a class where the clone is expanded.

>TRBD2|few|TRBJ2-3|TRBV10-3
CAISEIRSGATDTQYF
TGTGCCATCAGTGAAATACGGAGCGGGGCCACAGATACGCAGTATTTT
>-|-|TRBJ1-4|TRBV7-2
CASSSRPGLNEKLFF
TGTGCCAGCAGCTCCCGTCCGGGACTTAATGAAAAACTGTTTTTT
>-|few|TRBJ2-7|TRBV2
CASSEGGSSYEQYF
TGTGCCAGCAGTGAAGGCGGGTCCTCCTACGAGCAGTACTTC
>-|-|TRBJ2-2|TRBV4-2
CASSRLGRTGELFF
TGTGCCAGCAGCCGATTGGGTAGAACCGGGGAGCTGTTTTTT
>TRBD1|-|TRBJ2-7|TRBV28
CAITGGWEQYF
TGTGCCATCACAGGGGGCTGGGAGCAGTACTTC
>TRBD2|-|TRBJ2-1|TRBV27
CASRRTSGRDEQFF
TGTGCCAGCCGCCGGACTAGCGGGAGGGATGAGCAGTTCTTC
>TRBD2|-|TRBJ2-7|TRBV4-1
CASSPPPGTSGRLPREQYF
TGCGCCAGCAGTCCCCCTCCCGGGACTAGCGGGAGGTTACCGAGGGAGCAGTACTTC
>-|-|TRBJ2-2|TRBV27
CASTTFGTNTGELFF
TGTGCCAGCACCACTTTTGGGACCAACACCGGGGAGCTGTTTTTT
>-|-|TRBJ2-7|TRBV13
CASGPGRDAYEQYF
TGTGCCAGCGGCCCAGGTAGAGACGCCTACGAGCAGTACTTC
>TRBD2|-|TRBJ2-7|TRBV5-4
CASSSGLAANYEQYF
TGTGCCAGCAGCTCCGGACTAGCGGCCAACTACGAGCAGTACTTC
>-|-|TRBJ2-3|TRBV4-2
CASSPGGIAGFTDTQYF
TGTGCCAGCAGCCCAGGGGGGATAGCGGGATTTACAGATACGCAGTATTTT
>-|-|TRBJ2-3|TRBV5-1
CASSLETPPVDTQYF
TGCGCCAGCAGCTTGGAAACCCCTCCTGTAGATACGCAGTATTTT
>-|-|TRBJ2-1|TRBV6-5
CASNLPSSSYNEQFF
TGTGCCAGCAATCTACCCTCGAGCTCCTACAATGAGCAGTTCTTC
>-|-|TRBJ2-2|TRBV27
CASSLHPAGNTGELFF
TGTGCCAGCAGTCTCCACCCGGCAGGGAACACCGGGGAGCTGTTTTTT
>-|-|TRBJ1-3|TRBV4-3
CASSQDLGTTGNTIYF
TGCGCCAGCAGCCAAGATTTGGGGACAACTGGAAACACCATATATTTT
>-|few|TRBJ1-5|TRBV19
CASRSGNQPQHF
TGTGCCAGTAGATCCGGGAATCAGCCCCAGCATTTT
>TRBD1|once|TRBJ2-5|TRBV2
CASRSKTGAQETQYF
TGTGCCAGCAGAAGCAAGACAGGGGCCCAAGAGACCCAGTACTTC
>-|-|TRBJ2-7|TRBV15
CATSKDGVQTSEQYF
TGTGCCACCAGCAAAGACGGGGTCCAAACCTCCGAGCAGTACTTC
>-|-|TRBJ2-5|TRBV5-4
CASSSQNDQETQYF
TGTGCCAGCAGCTCCCAAAATGACCAAGAGACCCAGTACTTC
>-|-|TRBJ2-3|TRBV10-3
CAISEPKLQGPDTQYF
TGTGCCATCAGTGAGCCGAAGCTTCAGGGCCCGGATACGCAGTATTTT
>TRBD2|-|TRBJ2-2|TRBV7-2
CASSLGLAGSGELFF
TGTGCCAGCAGCTTGGGACTAGCGGGATCCGGGGAGCTGTTTTTT
>-|-|TRBJ1-4|TRBV27
CANPAVGADANF
TGTGCCAACCCGGCGGTGGGGGCCGATGCCAATTTT
>TRBD2|-|TRBJ2-7|TRBV5-8
CASSLGRAGLAEYEQYF
TGTGCCAGCAGCTTGGGGCGGGCAGGACTAGCCGAATACGAGCAGTACTTC
>-|-|TRBJ1-5|TRBV27
CASSFGRNQPQHF
TGTGCCAGCAGTTTTGGCAGAAATCAGCCCCAGCATTTT
>TRBD2|-|TRBJ2-5|TRBV11-2
CASSLRRGLAVAETQYF
TGTGCCAGCAGCTTACGCCGAGGACTAGCGGTTGCAGAGACCCAGTACTTC
>TRBD2|-|TRBJ2-1|TRBV6-1
CASRLAGGPQGEQFF
TGTGCCAGCCGACTAGCGGGAGGGCCTCAGGGTGAGCAGTTCTTC
>TRBD1|-|TRBJ2-3|TRBV19
CASSTTGGPDTQYF
TGTGCCAGTAGTACCACAGGGGGTCCAGATACGCAGTATTTT
>TRBD1|-|TRBJ1-4|TRBV6-5
CASSKRQGLNEKLFF
TGTGCCAGCAGTAAGCGACAGGGCCTTAATGAAAAACTGTTTTTT
>-|-|TRBJ2-7|TRBV5-1
CASSLAGMYEQYF
TGCGCCAGCAGCTTGGCCGGCATGTACGAGCAGTACTTC
>-|once|TRBJ2-1|TRBV7-2
CASSLSGRQFF
TGTGCCAGCAGCCTTAGCGGTAGGCAGTTCTTC
>-|-|TRBJ2-1|TRBV30
CAWSVRLMDEQFF
TGTGCCTGGAGTGTACGGCTGATGGATGAGCAGTTCTTC
>-|few|TRBJ1-2|TRBV7-3
CASSLVPGAGYTF
TGTGCCAGCAGCTTGGTCCCAGGCGCTGGCTACACCTTC